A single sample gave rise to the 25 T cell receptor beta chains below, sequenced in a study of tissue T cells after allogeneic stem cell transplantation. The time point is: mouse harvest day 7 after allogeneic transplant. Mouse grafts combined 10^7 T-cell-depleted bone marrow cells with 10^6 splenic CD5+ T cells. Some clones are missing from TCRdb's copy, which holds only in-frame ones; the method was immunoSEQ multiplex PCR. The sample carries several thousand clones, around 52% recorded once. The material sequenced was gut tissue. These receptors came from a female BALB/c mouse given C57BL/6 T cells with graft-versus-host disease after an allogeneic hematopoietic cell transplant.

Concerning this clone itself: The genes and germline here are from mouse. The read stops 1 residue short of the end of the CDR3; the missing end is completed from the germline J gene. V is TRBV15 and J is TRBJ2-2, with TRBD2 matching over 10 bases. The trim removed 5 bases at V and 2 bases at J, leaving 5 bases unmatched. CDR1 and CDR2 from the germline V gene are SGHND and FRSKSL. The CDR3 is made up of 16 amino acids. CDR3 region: CASSLGLGANTGQLYF. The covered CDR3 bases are TGTGCCAGCAGTCTTGGACTGGGGGCCAACACCGGGCAGCTCTAC. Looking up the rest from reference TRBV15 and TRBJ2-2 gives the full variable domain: DAGVTQTPRHEVAEKGQTIILKCEPVSGHNDLFWYRQTKIQGLELLSYFRSKSLMEDGGAFKDRFKAEMLNSSFSTLKIQPTEPKDSAVYLCASSLGLGANTGQLYFGEGSKLTVL.

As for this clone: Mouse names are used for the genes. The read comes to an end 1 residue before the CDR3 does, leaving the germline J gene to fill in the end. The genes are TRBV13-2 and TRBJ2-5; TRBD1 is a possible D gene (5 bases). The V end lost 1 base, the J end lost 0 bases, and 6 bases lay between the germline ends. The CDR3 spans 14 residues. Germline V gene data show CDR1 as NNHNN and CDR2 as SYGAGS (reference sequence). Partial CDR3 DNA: TGTGCCAGCGGTGATAGGGGTAACCAAGACACCCAGTAC. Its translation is CASGDRGNQDTQY. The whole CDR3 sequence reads CASGDRGNQDTQYF.

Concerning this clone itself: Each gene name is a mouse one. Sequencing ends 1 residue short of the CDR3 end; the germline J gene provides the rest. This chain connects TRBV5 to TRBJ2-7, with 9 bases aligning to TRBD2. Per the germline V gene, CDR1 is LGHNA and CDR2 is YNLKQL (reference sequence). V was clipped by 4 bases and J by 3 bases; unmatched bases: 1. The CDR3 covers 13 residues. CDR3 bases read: TGTGCCAGCAGCCTGGACTGGGGCTATGAACAGTAC. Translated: CASSLDWGYEQY. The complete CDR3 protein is CASSLDWGYEQYF.

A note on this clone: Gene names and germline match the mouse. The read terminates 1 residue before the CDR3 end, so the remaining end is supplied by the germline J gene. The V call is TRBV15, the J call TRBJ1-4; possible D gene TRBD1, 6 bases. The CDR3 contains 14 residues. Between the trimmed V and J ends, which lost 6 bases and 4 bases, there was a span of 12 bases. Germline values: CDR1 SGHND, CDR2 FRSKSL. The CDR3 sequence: CASSPGTNNERLFF. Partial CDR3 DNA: TGTGCCAGCAGCCCCGGGACAAACAACGAAAGATTATTT. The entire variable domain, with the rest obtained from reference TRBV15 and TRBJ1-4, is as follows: DAGVTQTPRHEVAEKGQTIILKCEPVSGHNDLFWYRQTKIQGLELLSYFRSKSLMEDGGAFKDRFKAEMLNSSFSTLKIQPTEPKDSAVYLCASSPGTNNERLFFGHGTKLSVL.

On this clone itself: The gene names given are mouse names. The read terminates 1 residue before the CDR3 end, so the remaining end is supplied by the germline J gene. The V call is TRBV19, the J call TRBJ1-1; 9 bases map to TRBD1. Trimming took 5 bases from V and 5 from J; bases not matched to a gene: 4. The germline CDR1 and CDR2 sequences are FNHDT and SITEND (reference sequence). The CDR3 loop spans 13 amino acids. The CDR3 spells CASRQGAGTEVFF. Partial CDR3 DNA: TGTGCCAGCAGACAGGGGGCAGGGACAGAAGTCTTC.

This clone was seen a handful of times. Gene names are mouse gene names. The sequenced part of the CDR3 DNA is TGTGCCAGCAGCTTCTACTGGGGGGGCGCAGCTGAGCAGTTC. It yields the protein CASSFYWGGAAEQF. The whole CDR3 protein reads CASSFYWGGAAEQFF. The chain uses TRBV3 and TRBJ2-1, with 11 bases lining up with TRBD2. The read finishes 1 residue shy of the CDR3 end, and the germline J gene is used to complete it. Germline V gene sequence: CDR1 SNHLY, CDR2 FYNGKV (reference sequence). The junction had 5 bases not matched to a gene; V was cut back by 3 bases and J by 7 bases. CDR3 length: 15 amino acids.

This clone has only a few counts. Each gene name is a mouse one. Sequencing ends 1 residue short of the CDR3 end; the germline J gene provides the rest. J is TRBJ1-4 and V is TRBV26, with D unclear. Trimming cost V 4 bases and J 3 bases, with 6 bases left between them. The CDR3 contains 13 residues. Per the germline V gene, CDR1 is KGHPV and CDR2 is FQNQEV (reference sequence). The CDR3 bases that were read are TGTGCCAGCAGTCCCTCTCCCAACGAAAGATTATTT. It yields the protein CASSPSPNERLF. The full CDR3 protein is CASSPSPNERLFF.

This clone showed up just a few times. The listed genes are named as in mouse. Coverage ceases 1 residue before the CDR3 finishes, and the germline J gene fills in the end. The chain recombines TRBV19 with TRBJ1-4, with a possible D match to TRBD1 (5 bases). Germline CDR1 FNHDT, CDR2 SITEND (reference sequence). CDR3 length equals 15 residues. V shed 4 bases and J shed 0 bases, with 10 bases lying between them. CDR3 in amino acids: CASSLTVLSNERLFF. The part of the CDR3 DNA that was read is TGTGCCAGCAGTCTGACAGTCCTTTCCAACGAAAGATTATTT.

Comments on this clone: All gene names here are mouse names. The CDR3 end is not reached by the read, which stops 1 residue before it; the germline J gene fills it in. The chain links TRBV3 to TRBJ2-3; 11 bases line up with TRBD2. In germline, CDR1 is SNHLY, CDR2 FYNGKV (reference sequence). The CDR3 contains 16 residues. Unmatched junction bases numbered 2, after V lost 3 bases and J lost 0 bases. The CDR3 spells CASSFGLGGSAETLYF. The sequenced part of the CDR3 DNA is TGTGCCAGCAGCTTCGGACTGGGGGGAAGTGCAGAAACGCTGTAT.

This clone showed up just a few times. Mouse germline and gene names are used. This chain's CDR3 is CASSEGDRGYEQYF. CDR3 bases read: TGTGCCAGCAGTGAGGGGGACAGGGGGTATGAACAGTAC. V is TRBV13-1 and J is TRBJ2-7; 11 nucleotides match TRBD1. The read falls 1 residue short of the CDR3 end, and the missing part is taken from the germline J gene. Germline V gives CDR1 NSHNY, CDR2 SYGAGN. This CDR3 region has 14 residues. V shed 2 bases, J shed 4 bases, and the junction held 2 bases outside the gene matches.

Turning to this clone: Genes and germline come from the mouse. CDR3 loop: CASSDLYAEQFF. The sequenced part of the CDR3 DNA is TGTGCCAGCAGTGATCTTTATGCTGAGCAGTTC. The chain combines TRBV13-1 with TRBJ2-1; no clear D. The read terminates 1 residue before the CDR3 end, so the remaining end is supplied by the germline J gene. This CDR3 contains 12 residues. V was pared by 1 base and J by 4 bases, with 3 bases between. Germline V gene data show CDR1 as NSHNY and CDR2 as SYGAGN.

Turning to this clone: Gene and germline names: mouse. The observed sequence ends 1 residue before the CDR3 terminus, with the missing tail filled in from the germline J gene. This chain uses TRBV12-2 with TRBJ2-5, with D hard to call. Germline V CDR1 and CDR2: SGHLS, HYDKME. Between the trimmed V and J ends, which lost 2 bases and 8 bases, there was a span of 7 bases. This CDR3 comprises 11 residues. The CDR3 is CASSPLGTQYF. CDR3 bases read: TGTGCCAGCTCTCCTCTAGGCACCCAGTAC. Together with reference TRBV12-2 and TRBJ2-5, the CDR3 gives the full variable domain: NSGVVQSPRYIIKGKGERSILKCIPISGHLSVAWYQQTQGQELKFFIQHYDKMERDKGNLPSRFSVQQFDDYHSEMNMSALELEDSAVYFCASSPLGTQYFGPGTRLLVL.

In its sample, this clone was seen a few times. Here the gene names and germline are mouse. The DNA read from the CDR3 is TGCTCCAGCAGTCAATCGCCCTGGGGGGACTATGCTGAGCAGTTC. As protein: CSSSQSPWGDYAEQF. The complete CDR3 reads CSSSQSPWGDYAEQFF. This chain connects TRBV23 to TRBJ2-1; the D segment call TRBD2 is taken from the table without a DNA check. The read comes to an end 1 residue before the CDR3 does, leaving the germline J gene to fill in the end. Germline V gene data show CDR1 as KGHTA and CDR2 as FQNQQP. This CDR3 is built from 16 residues.

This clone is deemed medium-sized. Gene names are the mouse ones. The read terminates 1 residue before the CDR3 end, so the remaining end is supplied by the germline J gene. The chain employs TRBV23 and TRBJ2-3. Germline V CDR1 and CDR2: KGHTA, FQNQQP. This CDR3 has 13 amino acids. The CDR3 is CSSSPNSAETLYF. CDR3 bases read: TGCTCCAGCAGCCCGAATAGTGCAGAAACGCTGTAT.

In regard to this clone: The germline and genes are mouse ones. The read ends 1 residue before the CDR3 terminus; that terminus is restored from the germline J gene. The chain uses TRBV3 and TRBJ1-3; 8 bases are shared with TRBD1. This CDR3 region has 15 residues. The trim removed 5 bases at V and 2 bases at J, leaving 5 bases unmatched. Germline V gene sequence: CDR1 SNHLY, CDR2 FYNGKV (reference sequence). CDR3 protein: CASSLMTGAGNTLYF. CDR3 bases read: TGTGCCAGCAGCCTAATGACAGGGGCTGGAAATACGCTCTAT.

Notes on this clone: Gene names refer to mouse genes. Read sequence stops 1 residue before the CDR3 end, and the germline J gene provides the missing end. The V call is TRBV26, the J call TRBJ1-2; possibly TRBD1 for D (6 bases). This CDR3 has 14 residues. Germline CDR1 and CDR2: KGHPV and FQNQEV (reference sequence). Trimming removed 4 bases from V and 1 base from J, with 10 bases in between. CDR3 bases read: TGTGCCAGCAGTCATTCAGGGGTAAACTCCGACTACACC. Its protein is CASSHSGVNSDYT. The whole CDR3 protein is CASSHSGVNSDYTF. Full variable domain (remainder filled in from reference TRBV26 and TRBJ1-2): NSKVIQTPRYLVKGQGQKAKMRCIPEKGHPVVFWYQQNKNNEFKFLINFQNQEVLQQIDMTEKRFSAECPSNSPCSLEIQSSEAGDSALYLCASSHSGVNSDYTFGSGTRLLVI.

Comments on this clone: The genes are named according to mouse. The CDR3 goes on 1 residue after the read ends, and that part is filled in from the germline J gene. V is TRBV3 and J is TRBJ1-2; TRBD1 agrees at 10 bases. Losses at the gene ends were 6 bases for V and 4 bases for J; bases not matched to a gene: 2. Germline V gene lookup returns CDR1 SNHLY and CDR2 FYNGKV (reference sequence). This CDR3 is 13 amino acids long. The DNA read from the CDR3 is TGTGCCAGCAGTCGACAGGGGGCCTCCGACTACACC. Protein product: CASSRQGASDYT. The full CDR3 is CASSRQGASDYTF.

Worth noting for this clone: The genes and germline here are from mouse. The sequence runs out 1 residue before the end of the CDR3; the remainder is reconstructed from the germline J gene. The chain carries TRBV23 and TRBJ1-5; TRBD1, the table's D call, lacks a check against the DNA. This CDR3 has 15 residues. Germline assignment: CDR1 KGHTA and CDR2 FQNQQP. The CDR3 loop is CSSSQSGRGNQAPLF. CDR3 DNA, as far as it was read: TGCTCCAGCAGTCAATCGGGGAGGGGCAACCAGGCTCCGCTT. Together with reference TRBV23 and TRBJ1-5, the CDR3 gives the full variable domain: DAAVTQKPRYLIKMKGQEAEMKCIPEKGHTAVFWYQQKQSKELKFLIYFQNQQPLDQIDMVKERFSAVCPSSSLCSLGIRTCEAEDSALYLCSSSQSGRGNQAPLFGEGTRLSVL.

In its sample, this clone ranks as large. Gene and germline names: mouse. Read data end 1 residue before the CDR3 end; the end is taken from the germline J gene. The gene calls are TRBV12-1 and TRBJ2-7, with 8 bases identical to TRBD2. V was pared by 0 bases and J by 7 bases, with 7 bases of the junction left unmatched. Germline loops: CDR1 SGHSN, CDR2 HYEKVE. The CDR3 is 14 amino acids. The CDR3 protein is CASSLGGGRREQYF. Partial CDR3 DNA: TGTGCCAGCTCTCTCGGGGGGGGGCGCCGAGAACAGTAC.

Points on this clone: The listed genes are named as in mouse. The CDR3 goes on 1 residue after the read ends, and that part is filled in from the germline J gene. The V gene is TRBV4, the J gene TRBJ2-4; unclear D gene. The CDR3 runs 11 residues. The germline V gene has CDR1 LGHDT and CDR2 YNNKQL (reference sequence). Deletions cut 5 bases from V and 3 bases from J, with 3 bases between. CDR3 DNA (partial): TGTGCCAGCAGCCCGCAAAACACCTTGTAC. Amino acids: CASSPQNTLY. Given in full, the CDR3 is CASSPQNTLYF.

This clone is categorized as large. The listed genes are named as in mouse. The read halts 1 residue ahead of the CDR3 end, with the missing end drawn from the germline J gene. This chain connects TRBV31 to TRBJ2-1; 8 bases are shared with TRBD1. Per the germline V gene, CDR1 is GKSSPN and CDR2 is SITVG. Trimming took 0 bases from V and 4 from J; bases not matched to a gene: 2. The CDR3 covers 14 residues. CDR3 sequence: CAWSLRGQYAEQFF. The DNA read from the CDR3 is TGTGCCTGGAGTCTCAGGGGGCAATATGCTGAGCAGTTC.

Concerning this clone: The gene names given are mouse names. The part of the CDR3 DNA that was read is TGTGCCAGCAGTATAAAGGGGGGGGGAAACACAGAAGTCTTC. This sequence encodes CASSIKGGGNTEVF. The full-length CDR3 reads as CASSIKGGGNTEVFF. V usage is TRBV19 and J usage is TRBJ1-1; the D gene is possibly TRBD1 (6 bases). Coverage ceases 1 residue before the CDR3 finishes, and the germline J gene fills in the end. V lost 1 base and J lost 1, with 11 bases in between. The CDR3 has 15 residues. CDR1 is FNHDT and CDR2 is SITEND in the germline V gene (reference sequence).

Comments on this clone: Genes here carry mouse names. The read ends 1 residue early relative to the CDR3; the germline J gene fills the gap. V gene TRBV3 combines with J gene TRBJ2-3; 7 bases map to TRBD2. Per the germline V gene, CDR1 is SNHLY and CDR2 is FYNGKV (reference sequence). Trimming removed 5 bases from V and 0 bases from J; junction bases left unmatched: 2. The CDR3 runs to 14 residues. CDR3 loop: CASSRTGSAETLYF. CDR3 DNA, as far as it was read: TGTGCCAGCAGCCGGACTGGTAGTGCAGAAACGCTGTAT. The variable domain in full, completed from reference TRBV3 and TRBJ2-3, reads GPKVLQIPSHQIIDMGQMVTLNCDPVSNHLYFYWYKQILGQQMEFLVNFYNGKVMEKSKLFKDQFSVERPDGSYFTLKIQPTALEDSAVYFCASSRTGSAETLYFGSGTRLTVL.

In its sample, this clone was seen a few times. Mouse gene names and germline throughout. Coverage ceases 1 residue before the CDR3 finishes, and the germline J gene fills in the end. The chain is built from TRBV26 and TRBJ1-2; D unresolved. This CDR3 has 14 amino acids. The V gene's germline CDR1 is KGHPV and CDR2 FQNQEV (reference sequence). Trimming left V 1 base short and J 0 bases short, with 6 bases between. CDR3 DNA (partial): TGTGCCAGCAGTCTGTACCACTCAAACTCCGACTACACC. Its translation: CASSLYHSNSDYT. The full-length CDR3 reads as CASSLYHSNSDYTF.

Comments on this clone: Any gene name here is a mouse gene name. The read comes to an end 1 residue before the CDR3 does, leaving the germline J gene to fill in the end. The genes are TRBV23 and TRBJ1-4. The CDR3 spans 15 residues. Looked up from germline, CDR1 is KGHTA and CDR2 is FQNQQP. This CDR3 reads CSSSQRGGPNERLFF. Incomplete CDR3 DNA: TGCTCCAGCAGTCAAAGGGGGGGACCCAACGAAAGATTATTT.